This paragraph reports one TCR beta chain. Its antigen specificity is not known. Per-base quality was not reported, and no clone a single base away is much larger than it. Sequencing was carried out with an Illumina NovaSeq 6000. TCRalpha and TCRbeta cDNA libraries were constructed by 5'RACE with constant-segment primers, with sample barcodes and unique molecular identifiers being introduced. RNA was extracted from every sample with Trizol reagent. Libraries were amplified in two PCR steps, with a second sample barcode and Illumina TruSeq adapters added in the second step. Sequencing of the libraries was done on an Illumina NovaSeq, producing 2 x 150 bp paired-end reads. The authors' pipeline ran thus. The reads were demultiplexed and collapsed into UMI-guided consensus sequences using migec v1.2.7. Using mixcr v2.1.11, UMI consensuses were aligned to TRA and TRB V and J templates and then assembled into clonotypes. A clonotype was counted as expanded or contracted only if both edgeR and NoisET called the change significant, with noise models trained on biological replicates. edgeR calls used a false discovery rate-adjusted p below 0.01 and a log2 fold-change threshold of 1. As an exploratory analysis of dynamics, PCA with hierarchical clustering was applied to max-normalized trajectories of the 1000 most abundant clonotypes. Separately sequenced CD4+ and CD8+ repertoires were used to assign a CD4 or CD8 phenotype to each responding clone. In TCRdb, the public reads were trimmed at Q25 with fastp and aligned with MiXCR, with productive beta chains retained. For every CDR3 protein sequence, its rows merge into one entry that carries the most common genes and DNA. For this entry, the V and J calls and clone size follow TCRdb and not the study's own pipeline. This sample has 200,000 to 300,000 distinct CDR3 sequences in its table, and about a sixth of those were observed once. The top ten clones comprise under 25% of the sample.

These data originate in a study of T-cell memory formation after mild COVID-19 listed by TCRdb under 2021. About the full investigation: TCR sequence clusters from the two donors were found to be largely donor specific. Two young, previously healthy adult volunteers, one female and one male, were included in the cohort. T-cell clones expanding and contracting after mild COVID-19 in a couple of donors were tracked by longitudinal TCRalpha and TCRbeta repertoire sequencing. Study-wide findings and limitations: The second-wave clones that peaked on day 37 were not confirmed to be SARS-CoV-2 specific. The study covered only a couple of mild cases, and larger cohorts including severe cases with pre-infection samples were considered necessary. Contracting CD4+ clones were located mainly in the CM and EM memory subsets, whereas CD8+ clones were found to be enriched in EMRA. Some responding clones were detected in pre-infection memory, suggesting pre-existing cross-reactive memory T cells joined the SARS-CoV-2 response. Clones contracting from day 15 to 85 had balanced CD4/CD8 phenotypes, while a second wave expanding from day 15 to 37 was biased towards CD4+.

The germline ends are 13 bases apart after V is trimmed by 8 bases and J by 0 bases. CDR1 DFQATT and CDR2 SNEGSKA are derived from the germline V gene (reference sequence). The CDR3 holds 13 amino acids from the cysteine to the phenylalanine. This entry keeps only the CDR3 DNA: 39 bases, framed from base 1. Ficoll-Paque density gradient centrifugation was used to isolate PBMCs. The sequenced sample consisted of PBMCs or a T cell subset sorted from them (not recorded which). The clonotype originates from a man in his late teens or twenties who had mild COVID-19 (a few samples of this study predate the infection). The sample titles of this study are shuffled in the database, so cell type and time point are left out; the donor was told from shared clones. The chain employs TRBV20-1 and TRBJ1-1, with the D gene not clear enough to name. For the CDR3, the sequence is CSLMSPMNTEAFF. The sequence in DNA is TGCAGTCTTATGAGCCCTATGAACACTGAAGCTTTCTTT.